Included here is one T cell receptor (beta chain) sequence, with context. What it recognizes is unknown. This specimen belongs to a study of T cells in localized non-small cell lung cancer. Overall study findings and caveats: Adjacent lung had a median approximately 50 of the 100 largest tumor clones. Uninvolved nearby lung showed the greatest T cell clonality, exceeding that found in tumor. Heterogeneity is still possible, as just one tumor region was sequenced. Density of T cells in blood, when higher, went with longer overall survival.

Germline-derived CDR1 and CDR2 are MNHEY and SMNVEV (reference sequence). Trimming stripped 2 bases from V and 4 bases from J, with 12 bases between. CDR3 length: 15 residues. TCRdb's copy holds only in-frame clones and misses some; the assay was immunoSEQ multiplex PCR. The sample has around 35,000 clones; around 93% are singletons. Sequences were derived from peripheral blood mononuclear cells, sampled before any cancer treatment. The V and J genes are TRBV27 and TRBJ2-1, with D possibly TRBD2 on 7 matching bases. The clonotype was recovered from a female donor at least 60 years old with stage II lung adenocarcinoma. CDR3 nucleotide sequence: TGTGCCAGCAGTTTAGCGGGGGCGCCGTACAATGAGCAGTTCTTC. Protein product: CASSLAGAPYNEQFF.